The 13 T cell receptor beta chains listed next were all sequenced from one sample in a study of human T cells and chemical hapten exposure. MiXCR was run by TCRdb on the RACE reads, yielding one entry per CDR3 protein. The repertoire holds about 84,000 distinct CDR3 sequences, with about 10% as singletons. The time point here: patch test 2, 6 weeks after DPC sensitization. Documented treatment: therapeutic diphenylcyclopropenone sensitization with weekly scalp DPC. This material consisted of whole blood, taken in connection with sensitization to the hapten diphenylcyclopropenone (DPC). The receptors shown here come from a woman between 45 and 60 years old with alopecia areata. Some clones in this sample may be carry-over from other donors' samples.

This clonotype was recorded many times. V usage is TRBV7-9 and J usage is TRBJ2-7; D unresolved. V lost 7 bases to trimming and J lost 6 bases, with 13 bases between them. The V gene's germline CDR1 is SEHNR and CDR2 FQNEAQ (reference sequence). The CDR3 contains 12 residues. DNA for the CDR3: TGTGCCAGCACTCCTCAGTTGGGCGAGCAGTACTTC. Amino acid sequence: CASTPQLGEQYF.

This clonotype showed up many times. This chain uses TRBV20-1 with TRBJ2-1, with a possible D match to TRBD2 (6 bases). The length of the CDR3 is 14 residues. Germline CDR1 DFQATT, CDR2 SNEGSKA (reference sequence). The V gene lost 5 bases and the J gene lost 7 bases, with 18 bases spanning the gap. The CDR3 sequence: CSAPSEEGWNEQFF. The CDR3 nucleotides read TGCAGTGCTCCCTCCGAGGAGGGATGGAATGAGCAGTTCTTC.

This clonotype was detected a few times. This sequence joins TRBV4-2 and TRBJ2-2; 7 bases agree with TRBD1. This CDR3 is 15 amino acids long. The germline V gene has CDR1 LGHNA and CDR2 YNFKEQ. V dropped 2 bases and J dropped 4; count of bases not matched to a gene: 4. The CDR3 spells CASSQPGQPTGELFF. The CDR3 DNA reads as TGTGCCAGCAGCCAACCGGGACAGCCCACCGGGGAGCTGTTTTTT.

This clonotype occurred many times. The rearrangement links TRBV4-1 to TRBJ2-3; D is ambiguous. Germline CDR1 is MGHRA and CDR2 is YSYEKL. This CDR3 region has 15 residues. V shed 1 base and J shed 2 bases, with 10 bases lying between them. The CDR3 region is CASSQVLANTDTQYF. For the CDR3, the DNA is TGCGCCAGCAGCCAAGTCTTGGCAAACACAGATACGCAGTATTTT.

This clonotype was counted a few times. The rearrangement links TRBV7-2 to TRBJ2-1, with D possibly TRBD2 on 5 matching bases. The ends were cut back, 5 bases at V and 0 bases at J, with 11 bases in the middle. This CDR3 contains 15 residues. Per germline, CDR1 SGHTA and CDR2 FQGNSA. The CDR3 DNA sequence: TGTGCCAGCAGCCGTGGAGGTAGCTCCTACAATGAGCAGTTCTTC. Protein sequence: CASSRGGSSYNEQFF.

This clonotype was seen ten or more times. The chain carries TRBV9 and TRBJ1-5; weak D call: TRBD1 (6 bases). Germline V CDR1 and CDR2: SGDLS, YYNGEE. The V end lost 4 bases, the J end lost 7 bases, and 15 bases lay between the germline ends. The CDR3 totals 14 residues. As DNA, the CDR3 is TGTGCCAGCAGCCAGACAGGCGCCACCCAGCCCCAGCATTTT. It codes for CASSQTGATQPQHF.

This clonotype was recorded many times. This sequence joins TRBV20-1 and TRBJ2-7; D unclear. Germline-derived CDR1 and CDR2 are DFQATT and SNEGSKA (reference sequence). Trimming pared 3 bases from V and 6 bases from J, leaving 15 bases between. This CDR3 is 13 amino acids long. CDR3 DNA: TGCAGTGCTAGCCCCTGGGTTGTCAGCGAGCAGTACTTC. Its protein product is CSASPWVVSEQYF.

The chain joins TRBV20-1 to TRBJ2-5; D may be TRBD1 or TRBD2 (5 bases each). The CDR3 loop spans 11 amino acids. V lost 5 bases and J 5 bases, leaving 9 bases between the germline ends. Per germline, CDR1 DFQATT and CDR2 SNEGSKA (reference sequence). CDR3 sequence: CSARGTETQYF. Written as DNA, the CDR3 is TGCAGTGCTCGGGGCACTGAGACCCAGTACTTC.

The rearrangement links TRBV2 to TRBJ2-7; no clear D. Trimming pared 0 bases from V and 6 bases from J, leaving 12 bases between. The CDR3 length is 14 residues. Germline CDR1 SNHLY, CDR2 FYNNEI. The chain's CDR3 is CASSEAPRVVEQYF. Written as DNA, the CDR3 is TGTGCCAGCAGTGAAGCGCCTCGGGTTGTCGAGCAGTACTTC.

This clonotype was counted ten times or more. The chain joins TRBV30 to TRBJ1-2, with TRBD1 matching over 7 bases. The germline gives CDR1 GTSNPN, CDR2 SVGIG (reference sequence). The CDR3 contains 12 residues. The V segment lost 5 bases and the J segment 9 bases; nucleotides outside the gene matches: 9. This CDR3 reads CAWAGDSERYTF. Here the CDR3 DNA reads TGTGCCTGGGCAGGGGACAGTGAACGCTACACCTTC.

This clonotype was detected a few times. This rearrangement joins TRBV18 to TRBJ1-1, with 8 positions matching TRBD1. Trimming cost V 4 bases and J 0 bases; bases outside gene matches: 10. CDR3 length: 17 amino acids. Germline V gene lookup returns CDR1 KGHSH and CDR2 LQKENI. Here the CDR3 reads CASSLRGTGGVNTEAFF. CDR3 coding DNA: TGTGCCAGCTCACTACGCGGGACAGGCGGGGTGAACACTGAAGCTTTCTTT.

This clonotype was recorded at least ten times. The chain employs TRBV6-6 and TRBJ1-1, with 9 bases lining up with TRBD1. The V gene's germline CDR1 is MNHNY and CDR2 SVGAGI (reference sequence). J lost 5 bases, V lost 5 bases, and 6 bases had no gene match. The CDR3 contains 14 residues. CDR3 nucleotide sequence: TGTGCCAGCAGTATAGACAGGGGGAGGACTGAAGCTTTCTTT. Its protein is CASSIDRGRTEAFF.

The table lists this clonotype with a few counts. The chain recombines TRBV6-5 with TRBJ2-7; TRBD2 agrees at 11 bases. Looked up from germline, CDR1 is MNHEY and CDR2 is SVGAGI. V lost 5 bases and J lost 4; bases outside the gene matches: 7. This CDR3 contains 15 residues. The CDR3 nucleotides read TGTGCCAGCAGTAAGCTAGCGGGAGGCACTTACGAGCAGTACTTC. Translating gives CASSKLAGGTYEQYF.